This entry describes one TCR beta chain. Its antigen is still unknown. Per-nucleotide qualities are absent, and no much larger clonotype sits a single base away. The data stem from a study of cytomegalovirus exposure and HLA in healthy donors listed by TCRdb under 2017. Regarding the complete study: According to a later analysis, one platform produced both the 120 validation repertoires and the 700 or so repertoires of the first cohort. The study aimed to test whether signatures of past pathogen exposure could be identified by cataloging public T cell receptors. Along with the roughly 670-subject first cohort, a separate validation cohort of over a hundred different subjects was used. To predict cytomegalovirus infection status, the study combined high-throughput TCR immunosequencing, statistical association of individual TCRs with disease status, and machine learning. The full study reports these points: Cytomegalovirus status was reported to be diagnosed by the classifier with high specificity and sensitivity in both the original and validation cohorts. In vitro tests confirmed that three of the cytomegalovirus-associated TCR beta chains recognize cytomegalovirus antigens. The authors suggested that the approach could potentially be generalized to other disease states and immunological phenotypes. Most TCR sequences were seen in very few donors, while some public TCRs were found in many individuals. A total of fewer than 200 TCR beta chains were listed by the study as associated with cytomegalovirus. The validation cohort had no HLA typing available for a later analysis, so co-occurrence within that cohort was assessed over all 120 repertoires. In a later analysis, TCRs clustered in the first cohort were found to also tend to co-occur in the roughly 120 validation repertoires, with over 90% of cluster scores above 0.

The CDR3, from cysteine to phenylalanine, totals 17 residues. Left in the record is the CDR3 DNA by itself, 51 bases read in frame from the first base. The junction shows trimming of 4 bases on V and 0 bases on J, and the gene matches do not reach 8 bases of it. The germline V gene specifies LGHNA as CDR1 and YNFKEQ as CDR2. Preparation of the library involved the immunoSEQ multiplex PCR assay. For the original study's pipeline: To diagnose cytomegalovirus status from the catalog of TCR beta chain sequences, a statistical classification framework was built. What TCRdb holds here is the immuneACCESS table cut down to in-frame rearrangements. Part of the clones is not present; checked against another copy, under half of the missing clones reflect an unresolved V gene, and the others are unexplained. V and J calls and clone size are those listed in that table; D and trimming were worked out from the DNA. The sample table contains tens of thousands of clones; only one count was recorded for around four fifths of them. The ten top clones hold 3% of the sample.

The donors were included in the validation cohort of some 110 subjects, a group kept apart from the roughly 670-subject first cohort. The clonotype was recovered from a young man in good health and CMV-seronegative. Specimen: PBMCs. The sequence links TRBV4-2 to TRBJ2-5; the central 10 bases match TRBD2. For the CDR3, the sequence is CASSPIPGLANQETQYF. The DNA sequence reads TGTGCCAGCAGCCCTATACCGGGACTAGCGAACCAAGAGACCCAGTACTTC.